A selection of T cell receptor beta chains follows, all from one sample in a study of early T cells in non-severe SARS-CoV-2 infection. A single record per CDR3 protein comes from TCRdb applying MiXCR to the 5' RACE reads. The table includes approximately 97,000 distinct CDR3 sequences, 10% to 15% detected once. Sample: whole blood. The receptors were gathered from an adult who was a healthcare worker with PCR-confirmed SARS-CoV-2 infection or an uninfected control (not recorded which). Both conserved end residues are part of each CDR3. The D gene is left open where the match is weak. Clone size is shown for a subset of rows, as once, few, many or a class of expanded clone.

CDR3: CASGPGTGGLATQYF
DNA: TGTGCTAGTGGACCCGGGACAGGGGGACTAGCGACCCAGTACTTC
size: .
D: TRBD1
J: TRBJ2-5
V: TRBV12-5

CDR3: CASSLTSGRTETQYF
DNA: TGTGCCAGCAGCCTGACTAGCGGGAGGACAGAGACCCAGTACTTC
size: few
D: TRBD2
J: TRBJ2-5
V: TRBV5-5

CDR3: CASGVGYGSEQHF
DNA: TGTGCCAGTGGTGTCGGGTACGGGTCAGAGCAGCATTTT
size: .
D: .
J: TRBJ1-5
V: TRBV19

CDR3: CASSFNSGPTAHYNEQFF
DNA: TGCGCCAGCAGCTTTAATAGCGGGCCAACTGCGCATTACAATGAGCAGTTCTTC
size: few
D: TRBD2
J: TRBJ2-1
V: TRBV5-1

CDR3: CAWMGLTNEQFF
DNA: TGTGCCTGGATGGGACTCACCAATGAGCAGTTCTTC
size: many
D: .
J: TRBJ2-1
V: TRBV30

CDR3: CASSLSGTAKNIQYF
DNA: TGTGCCAGCAGCCTAAGCGGGACGGCCAAAAACATTCAGTACTTC
size: once
D: TRBD2
J: TRBJ2-4
V: TRBV11-2

CDR3: CASRITGGSFTGELFF
DNA: TGCGCCAGCAGGATCACGGGAGGATCCTTCACCGGGGAGCTGTTTTTT
size: many
D: TRBD2
J: TRBJ2-2
V: TRBV5-1

CDR3: CASSQHGQSYIQYF
DNA: TGTGCCAGCAGCCAACATGGACAGTCTTACATTCAGTACTTC
size: many
D: .
J: TRBJ2-4
V: TRBV28

CDR3: CASSYAGATEAFF
DNA: TGTGCCAGCAGTTACGCAGGGGCCACTGAAGCTTTCTTT
size: .
D: .
J: TRBJ1-1
V: TRBV6-5

CDR3: CASSGRDIGDTQYF
DNA: TGTGCCAGCAGCGGGAGGGACATTGGAGATACGCAGTATTTT
size: .
D: TRBD2
J: TRBJ2-3
V: TRBV2

CDR3: CASSEGDLNEQFF
DNA: TGTGCCAGCAGTGAAGGGGATTTGAATGAGCAGTTCTTC
size: many
D: .
J: TRBJ2-1
V: TRBV6-4

CDR3: CASSLTPPGVETQYF
DNA: TGTGCCAGCAGTTTAACTCCGCCGGGGGTGGAGACCCAGTACTTC
size: .
D: .
J: TRBJ2-5
V: TRBV28

CDR3: CASRPDRYEQYF
DNA: TGTGCCAGCAGACCCGACCGCTACGAGCAGTACTTC
size: .
D: .
J: TRBJ2-7
V: TRBV27

CDR3: CAWRPGFSEAFF
DNA: TGTGCCTGGAGGCCAGGGTTCTCTGAAGCTTTCTTT
size: few
D: .
J: TRBJ1-1
V: TRBV30

CDR3: CSFGQTNTEAFF
DNA: TGCAGCTTCGGACAGACGAACACTGAAGCTTTCTTT
size: .
D: .
J: TRBJ1-1
V: TRBV29-1

CDR3: CATSPRRAGHEQFF
DNA: TGTGCCACGTCCCCTAGGCGGGCCGGGCATGAGCAGTTCTTC
size: .
D: .
J: TRBJ2-1
V: TRBV6-2/TRBV6-3

CDR3: CASSQVPRTGANVLTF
DNA: TGTGCCAGCAGCCAAGTACCGCGGACTGGGGCCAACGTCCTGACTTTC
size: many
D: .
J: TRBJ2-6
V: TRBV14

CDR3: CSVGTSGKDTQYF
DNA: TGCAGCGTCGGGACTAGCGGGAAGGATACGCAGTATTTT
size: medium-sized
D: TRBD2
J: TRBJ2-3
V: TRBV29-1

CDR3: CASSLFGGTGELFF
DNA: TGTGCCAGCAGCTTATTCGGGGGCACCGGGGAGCTGTTTTTT
size: .
D: .
J: TRBJ2-2
V: TRBV11-2

CDR3: CAWTGASTDTQYF
DNA: TGTGCCTGGACAGGTGCTAGCACAGATACGCAGTATTTT
size: .
D: .
J: TRBJ2-3
V: TRBV30

CDR3: CASSFLTSGNLYNEQFF
DNA: TGTGCCAGCAGCTTCCTGACTAGCGGGAATCTCTACAATGAGCAGTTCTTC
size: many
D: TRBD2
J: TRBJ2-1
V: TRBV7-6

CDR3: CASNLGGASGMNEQYF
DNA: TGTGCCAGCAACCTGGGGGGGGCTAGCGGGATGAACGAGCAGTACTTC
size: many
D: TRBD2
J: TRBJ2-7
V: TRBV28

CDR3: CASSSEGPPTQYF
DNA: TGTGCCAGCAGCTCCGAGGGGCCCCCGACCCAGTACTTC
size: few
D: .
J: TRBJ2-5
V: TRBV7-6

CDR3: CASSPWISGTYNEQFF
DNA: TGTGCCAGCAGTCCTTGGATTAGCGGCACCTACAATGAGCAGTTCTTC
size: few
D: .
J: TRBJ2-1
V: TRBV6-4

CDR3: CASSPRLGSGANVLTF
DNA: TGTGCCAGCAGCCCCCGCTTGGGGTCTGGGGCCAACGTCCTGACTTTC
size: .
D: .
J: TRBJ2-6
V: TRBV7-8

CDR3: CASSLATGEAYKETQYF
DNA: TGTGCCAGCAGTTTAGCTACTGGAGAGGCATACAAAGAGACCCAGTACTTC
size: .
D: .
J: TRBJ2-5
V: TRBV12-3/TRBV12-4

CDR3: CASVPSGSTDTQYF
DNA: TGTGCCAGCGTCCCTAGCGGGAGCACAGATACGCAGTATTTT
size: many
D: TRBD2
J: TRBJ2-3
V: TRBV6-5

CDR3: CASSRLAGGPGIQYF
DNA: TGTGCCAGCAGCCGACTAGCGGGAGGGCCGGGCATTCAGTACTTC
size: many
D: TRBD2
J: TRBJ2-4
V: TRBV3-1

CDR3: CASSQEYRGQAFF
DNA: TGTGCCAGCAGCCAAGAGTATCGGGGGCAAGCTTTCTTT
size: few
D: .
J: TRBJ1-1
V: TRBV3-1

CDR3: CASLRQFAGTNYYEQYF
DNA: TGTGCCAGCCTAAGACAATTCGCCGGGACAAACTACTACGAGCAGTACTTC
size: .
D: .
J: TRBJ2-7
V: TRBV2

CDR3: CSATHPSGRQQYF
DNA: TGCAGTGCTACCCACCCTAGCGGGAGGCAGCAGTACTTC
size: many
D: TRBD2
J: TRBJ2-7
V: TRBV20-1

CDR3: CASSLEAINQPQHF
DNA: TGCGCCAGCAGTTTGGAGGCGATCAATCAGCCCCAGCATTTT
size: .
D: .
J: TRBJ1-5
V: TRBV10-2

CDR3: CASSLASNRDSYEQYF
DNA: TGTGCCAGCAGCTTAGCGAGTAACAGGGACTCCTACGAGCAGTACTTC
size: few
D: .
J: TRBJ2-7
V: TRBV7-2

CDR3: CASSTGASSYNEQFF
DNA: TGCGCCAGCAGTACTGGGGCTAGCTCCTACAATGAGCAGTTCTTC
size: .
D: .
J: TRBJ2-1
V: TRBV10-2

CDR3: CASSLRDNEQFF
DNA: TGTGCCAGCAGTTTAAGGGACAATGAGCAGTTCTTC
size: many
D: .
J: TRBJ2-1
V: TRBV12-3/TRBV12-4

CDR3: CASSLGGGQYF
DNA: TGTGCCAGCAGCTTAGGAGGAGGGCAGTACTTC
size: few
D: .
J: TRBJ2-7
V: TRBV7-2

CDR3: CASSQGTTRELFF
DNA: TGTGCCAGCAGCCAGGGGACTACCCGGGAGCTGTTTTTT
size: few
D: TRBD2
J: TRBJ2-2
V: TRBV3-1

CDR3: CASTPDRPNTEAFF
DNA: TGCGCCAGCACCCCGGACAGACCAAACACTGAAGCTTTCTTT
size: .
D: .
J: TRBJ1-1
V: TRBV5-1

CDR3: CASGSGGEQYF
DNA: TGTGCCAGCGGATCAGGGGGCGAGCAGTACTTC
size: .
D: TRBD1
J: TRBJ2-7
V: TRBV12-3/TRBV12-4

CDR3: CAISEFVGDTQYF
DNA: TGTGCCATCAGTGAGTTCGTAGGAGATACGCAGTATTTT
size: .
D: .
J: TRBJ2-3
V: TRBV10-3

CDR3: CASSLEGGAEAFF
DNA: TGTGCCAGCAGCTTAGAAGGGGGCGCTGAAGCTTTCTTT
size: .
D: TRBD1
J: TRBJ1-1
V: TRBV7-2

CDR3: CAWSPRSEAFF
DNA: TGTGCCTGGAGTCCAAGGTCTGAAGCTTTCTTT
size: few
D: .
J: TRBJ1-1
V: TRBV30

CDR3: CASSFGEFEAFF
DNA: TGTGCCAGCAGCTTTGGAGAGTTTGAAGCTTTCTTT
size: many
D: .
J: TRBJ1-1
V: TRBV5-4

CDR3: CATSRGPVGDHEQFF
DNA: TGTGCCACCAGCAGAGGCCCGGTGGGAGATCACGAGCAGTTCTTC
size: .
D: .
J: TRBJ2-1
V: TRBV15

CDR3: CASSLASGNEQFF
DNA: TGTGCCAGCAGTCTCGCTAGCGGCAATGAGCAGTTCTTC
size: few
D: TRBD2
J: TRBJ2-1
V: TRBV27

CDR3: CASSGSSGGNEQYF
DNA: TGTGCCAGCAGCGGTTCTAGCGGAGGTAACGAGCAGTACTTC
size: few
D: TRBD2
J: TRBJ2-7
V: TRBV9

CDR3: CASSLSQGLWGQETQYF
DNA: TGTGCCAGCAGCCTCTCACAGGGTCTCTGGGGCCAAGAGACCCAGTACTTC
size: many
D: .
J: TRBJ2-5
V: TRBV3-1

CDR3: CASSFIGALAGGAEQYF
DNA: TGTGCCAGCAGCTTCATAGGGGCTCTAGCGGGAGGCGCCGAGCAGTACTTC
size: few
D: TRBD2
J: TRBJ2-7
V: TRBV7-2

CDR3: CACTGTRGYEQYF
DNA: TGTGCCTGCACCGGGACTAGGGGCTACGAGCAGTACTTC
size: once
D: TRBD2
J: TRBJ2-7
V: TRBV4-2